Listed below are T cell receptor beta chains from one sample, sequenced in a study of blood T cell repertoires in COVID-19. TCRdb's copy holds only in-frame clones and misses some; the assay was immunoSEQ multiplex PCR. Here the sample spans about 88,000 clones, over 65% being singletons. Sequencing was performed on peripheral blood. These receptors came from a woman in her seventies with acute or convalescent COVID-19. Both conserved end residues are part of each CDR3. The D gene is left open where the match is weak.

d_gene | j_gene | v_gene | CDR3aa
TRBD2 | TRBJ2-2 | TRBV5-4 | CASSRGGANTGELFF
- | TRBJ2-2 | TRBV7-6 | CASSLGYGNTGELFF
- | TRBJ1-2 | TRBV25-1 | CASSEYHGRNDGYTF
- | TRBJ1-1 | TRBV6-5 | CASRGGGHTEAFF
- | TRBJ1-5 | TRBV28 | CASSFRSMRQPQHF
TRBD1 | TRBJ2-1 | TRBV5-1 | CASSWDRAINEQFF
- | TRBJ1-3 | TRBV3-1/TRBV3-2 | CASSQVAASGNTIYF
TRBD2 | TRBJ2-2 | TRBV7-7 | CASSLDSGGPGTGELFF
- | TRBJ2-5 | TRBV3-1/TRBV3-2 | CASSTGETQYF
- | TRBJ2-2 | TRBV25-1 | CASSEPGGRGTGELFF
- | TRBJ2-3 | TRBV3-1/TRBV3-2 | CASSQAGDGGTQYF
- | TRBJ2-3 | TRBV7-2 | CASSLSSASPDTQYF
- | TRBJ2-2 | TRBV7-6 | CASRPDRFFTGELFF
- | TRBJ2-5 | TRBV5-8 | CASSLGGGGSETQYF
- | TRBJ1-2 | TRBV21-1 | CASSRDRREIRKGYTF
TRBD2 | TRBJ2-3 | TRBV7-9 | CASSELAGGRITDTQYF
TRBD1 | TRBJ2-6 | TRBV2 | CASRGGSGTGGSGANVLTF
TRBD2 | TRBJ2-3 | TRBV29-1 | CSVTSGRDTQYF
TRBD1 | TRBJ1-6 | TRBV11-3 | CASSDQGQGGSPLHF
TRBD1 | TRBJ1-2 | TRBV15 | CATRRTGDLYGYTF
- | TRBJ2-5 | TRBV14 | CASSQVGVSETQYF
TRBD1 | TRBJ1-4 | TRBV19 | CASSTRITGDRVTNEKLFF
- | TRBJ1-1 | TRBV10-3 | CAISDPSRGAFSTEAFF
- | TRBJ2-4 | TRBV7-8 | CASSLTQVDKNIQYF
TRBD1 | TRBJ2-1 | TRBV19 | CASSGTGGVNEQFF
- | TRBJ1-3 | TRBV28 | CASSFDGSAGNTIYF
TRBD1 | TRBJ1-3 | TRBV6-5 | CASLRDSENTIYF
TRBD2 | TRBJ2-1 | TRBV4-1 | CASSRHSGRGGGGEQFF
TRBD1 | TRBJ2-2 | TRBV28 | CASRPTGGANTGELFF
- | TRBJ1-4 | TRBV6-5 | CASRLTGPVEKLFF
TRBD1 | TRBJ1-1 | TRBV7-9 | CASSSRQGAEAFF
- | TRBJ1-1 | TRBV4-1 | CASSRTRGTKTEAFF
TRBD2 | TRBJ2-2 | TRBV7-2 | CASTRPSSGTNTGELFF
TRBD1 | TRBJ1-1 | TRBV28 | CASSLPGGGNTEAFF
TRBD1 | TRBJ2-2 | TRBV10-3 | CATTLGQGAGELFF
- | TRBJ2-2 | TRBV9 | CASSVGGHLTGELFF
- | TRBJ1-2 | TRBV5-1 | CASSLSTADPYGYTF
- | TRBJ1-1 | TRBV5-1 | CASSGGGNTEAFF
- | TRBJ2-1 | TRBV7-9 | CASSPWGDEQFF
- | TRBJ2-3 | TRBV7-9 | CASSFRYYGGNTQYF